The 17 T cell receptor beta chains below come from one sample, sequenced in a study of blood T cell repertoires in COVID-19. Repertoires were generated with immunoSEQ multiplex PCR, while TCRdb's copy carries only in-frame clones and drops some. Altogether around 45,000 clones are present, around 90% being singletons, with the ten largest covering 6% to 6.5%. The sequenced material came from peripheral blood. The receptor source for this set is a man in his sixties or seventies with active COVID-19.

The genes are TRBV5-4 and TRBJ2-7; 7 nucleotides line up with TRBD1. CDR3 length: 14 amino acids. V lost 4 bases and J lost 3; bases outside the gene matches: 7. CDR1 SGHNT and CDR2 YYREEE come from the germline V gene (reference sequence). This CDR3 is CASSPQGIHYEQYF. CDR3 coding DNA: TGTGCCAGCAGCCCACAGGGGATCCACTACGAGCAGTACTTC.

In its sample, this clone is medium-sized. V usage is TRBV27 and J usage is TRBJ1-6; D unresolved. Germline V gene data show CDR1 as MNHEY and CDR2 as SMNVEV (reference sequence). V was shortened by 3 bases and J by 8 bases, with 5 bases between the two germline ends. This CDR3 is 12 amino acids long. The CDR3 is CASSFTHSPLHF. The CDR3, as DNA: TGTGCCAGCAGTTTCACTCATTCACCCCTCCACTTT.

The V and J genes are TRBV28 and TRBJ2-1; TRBD1 aligns across 7 bases. The ends lost 3 bases at V and 5 bases at J; junction bases unmatched: 4. The germline V gene has CDR1 MDHEN and CDR2 SYDVKM. CDR3 length: 14 residues. The CDR3 loop is CASSFGQAHNEQFF. Here the CDR3 DNA reads TGTGCCAGCAGTTTCGGACAGGCACACAATGAGCAGTTCTTC.

Concerning this clone itself: This sample includes further DNA sequences coding for the same CDR3. The chain uses TRBV30 and TRBJ2-7; 7 bases line up with TRBD1. V lost 1 base, J lost 4 bases, and 1 base stayed unmatched. This CDR3 spans 12 amino acids. CDR1 is GTSNPN and CDR2 is SVGIG in the germline V gene (reference sequence). The CDR3, as DNA: TGTGCCTGGAGTGGACAGGGTTACGAGCAGTACTTC. It is translated as CAWSGQGYEQYF.

This clone was picked up one time. The genes are TRBV7-2 and TRBJ1-1, with D possibly being TRBD1 (6 bases). The V end was cut by 4 bases, the J end by 0 bases, with 12 bases between. The CDR3 has 15 amino acids. Germline values: CDR1 SGHTA, CDR2 FQGNSA. The CDR3 bases are TGTGCCAGCAGCTCGACAGGAGCCATGAACACTGAAGCTTTCTTT. Amino acids: CASSSTGAMNTEAFF. Filled out from reference TRBV7-2 and TRBJ1-1, the complete variable domain reads GAGVSQSPSNKVTEKGKDVELRCDPISGHTALYWYRQSLGQGLEFLIYFQGNSAPDKSGLPSDRFSAERTGGSVSTLTIQRTQQEDSAVYLCASSSTGAMNTEAFFGQGTRLTVV.

The gene calls are TRBV5-6 and TRBJ2-3; TRBD1 matches at 8 bases. CDR3 length equals 15 residues. The junction had 7 bases not matched to a gene; V was cut back by 4 bases and J by 3 bases. Germline V gene sequence: CDR1 SGHDT, CDR2 YYEEEE. The CDR3 DNA follows: TGTGCCAGCAGCATAGGACAGGGTTGGACAGATACGCAGTATTTT. Translation: CASSIGQGWTDTQYF.

The V call is TRBV5-1, the J call TRBJ1-4, with D tentatively TRBD1 (5 bases). The germline CDR1 and CDR2 sequences are SGHRS and YFSETQ. The CDR3 length is 16 residues. With 5 bases removed from V and 3 bases from J, the gap between germline ends came to 17 bases. The CDR3 region is CASRPGNQGSNEKLFF. The CDR3, as DNA: TGCGCCAGCAGGCCTGGTAACCAGGGCTCTAATGAAAAACTGTTTTTT.

The chain couples TRBV7-3 to TRBJ2-1; a weak D match, TRBD2 (6 bases). Germline V gene lookup returns CDR1 SGHTA and CDR2 FQGTGA. This CDR3 contains 17 residues. V dropped 1 base and J dropped 5 bases, with 18 bases sitting between them. CDR3 nucleotide sequence: TGTGCCAGCAGCTTAAGGTCGGGGGTTAAAGGGGACAATGAGCAGTTCTTC. It specifies CASSLRSGVKGDNEQFF. Full variable domain (outside the CDR3, taken from reference TRBV7-3 and TRBJ2-1): GAGVSQTPSNKVTEKGKYVELRCDPISGHTALYWYRQSLGQGPEFLIYFQGTGAADDSGLPNDRFFAVRPEGSVSTLKIQRTERGDSAVYLCASSLRSGVKGDNEQFFGPGTRLTVL.

This clone was picked up one time. The chain couples TRBV19 to TRBJ2-3, with 10 bases identical to TRBD2. The germline gives CDR1 LNHDA, CDR2 SQIVND (reference sequence). The CDR3 totals 15 residues. Trimming removed 6 bases from V and 4 bases from J; junction bases left unmatched: 7. The CDR3 bases are TGTGCCAGTAGGTTAGCGGGGGGAAGGGCAGATACGCAGTATTTT. Amino acids: CASRLAGGRADTQYF.

This clone appeared once. The genes are TRBV5-6 and TRBJ1-1; D unresolved. The ends were cut back, 0 bases at V and 1 base at J, with 4 bases in the middle. The CDR3 is 13 amino acids. The germline V gene has CDR1 SGHDT and CDR2 YYEEEE. The CDR3 here is CASSLGGNTEAFF. In nucleotides, the CDR3 is TGTGCCAGCAGCTTGGGAGGGAACACTGAAGCTTTCTTT. The full variable domain, rest sourced from reference TRBV5-6 and TRBJ1-1, is DAGVTQSPTHLIKTRGQQVTLRCSPKSGHDTVSWYQQALGQGPQFIFQYYEEEERQRGNFPDRFSGHQFPNYSSELNVNALLLGDSALYLCASSLGGNTEAFFGQGTRLTVV.

CDR3 sequence: CASSEAWRGGMGTDTQYF. CDR3 DNA: TGTGCCAGCAGCGAGGCTTGGCGGGGGGGGATGGGCACAGATACGCAGTATTTT. The chain has TRBV9 and TRBJ2-3; 9 nucleotides line up with TRBD2. This CDR3 comprises 18 residues. Looked up from germline, CDR1 is SGDLS and CDR2 is YYNGEE. Unmatched junction bases numbered 12, after V lost 3 bases and J lost 1 base.

This clone was seen a single time. The chain joins TRBV4-3 to TRBJ2-5, with D maybe TRBD2 (5 bases). The V gene's germline CDR1 is LGHNA and CDR2 YSLEER. The CDR3 totals 15 residues. Trimming pared 0 bases from V and 1 base from J, leaving 9 bases between. The CDR3 protein is CASSQERAPQETQYF. CDR3 sequence (DNA): TGCGCCAGCAGCCAAGAGCGGGCGCCCCAAGAGACCCAGTACTTC.

CDR3 residues: CASSLGTGVTEAFF. In DNA, the CDR3 is TGTGCCAGCAGCTTAGGGACAGGGGTTACTGAAGCTTTCTTT. The rearrangement uses TRBV11-2 and TRBJ1-1; 9 bases match TRBD1. V gave up 1 base and J gave up 5 bases; unmatched junction bases: 2. The CDR3 is 14 amino acids. In germline, CDR1 is SGHAT, CDR2 FQNNGV.

Only one count was recorded for this clone. The chain has TRBV5-5 and TRBJ2-2; perhaps TRBD2 as D (6 bases). Germline V gene data show CDR1 as SGHKS and CDR2 as YYEKEE (reference sequence). With 4 bases removed from V and 4 bases from J, the gap between germline ends came to 17 bases. CDR3 length: 16 residues. CDR3 sequence: CASSTGSRLSTGELFF. CDR3 coding DNA: TGTGCCAGCAGCACCGGGAGCAGACTAAGCACCGGGGAGCTGTTTTTT.

DNA of the CDR3: TGTGCCAGCAGCCTTACGTCCTTAAACAGGGGCTATGGCTACACCTTC. Protein sequence: CASSLTSLNRGYGYTF. The chain employs TRBV7-2 and TRBJ1-2, with 7 bases matching TRBD1. Per the germline V gene, CDR1 is SGHTA and CDR2 is FQGNSA. The junction had 13 bases not matched to a gene; V was cut back by 5 bases and J by 4 bases. The CDR3 totals 16 residues.

This CDR3 reads CASSYSRSTAQPQHF. CDR3 in DNA: TGTGCCAGCAGTTACTCGAGATCTACAGCCCAGCCCCAGCATTTT. The V and J genes are TRBV6-2 or TRBV6-3 and TRBJ1-5; unclear D gene. Germline CDR1 and CDR2: MNHEY and SVGEGT. There are 15 residues in the CDR3. Trimming cost V 0 bases and J 7 bases, with 13 bases left between them.

This clone was observed a single time. The chain couples TRBV14 to TRBJ1-1; a possible D gene is TRBD1 (6 bases). Germline CDR1 reads SGHDN; CDR2 reads FVKESK. The CDR3 is 15 amino acids. Trimming left V 3 bases short and J 5 bases short, with 16 bases between. The CDR3 nucleotides are TGTGCCAGCAGCCAGAGACAGGAGATGCGGACTGAAGCTTTCTTT. It is translated as CASSQRQEMRTEAFF.